These T cell receptor beta chains were read from a single sample in a study of control samples from healthy donors and cancer patients. TCRdb's table, derived via immunoSEQ multiplex PCR, lists solely in-frame clones and lacks some. The sample yields around 52,000 clones, approximately 90% seen once. Sequenced: PBMCs. All receptors derive from a man younger than 45 with colorectal cancer. Each CDR3 is given with its conserved first and last residue. A D gene is named only where the DNA matches it firmly. Not all rows give a size; the values are once, few, many and, for expanded clones, a class.

clone_size	d_call	v_call	j_call	cdr3_nt	cdr3_aa
few	.	TRBV6-4	TRBJ1-5	TGTGCCAGACAGGTTAGTAGCAATCAGCCCCAGCATTTT	CARQVSSNQPQHF
.	.	TRBV10-1	TRBJ1-2	TGCGCCAGCAGTGATTGGGAGGGTACAGGCCATTATGGCTACACCTTC	CASSDWEGTGHYGYTF
.	.	TRBV11-2	TRBJ1-2	TGTGCCAGCAGCTCCGGACACTGGGGCTATGGCTACACCTTC	CASSSGHWGYGYTF
.	.	TRBV19	TRBJ2-1	TGTGCCAGTACCCCGTGGGGCGGTTACAATGAGCAGTTCTTC	CASTPWGGYNEQFF
.	.	TRBV2	TRBJ1-5	TGTGCCAGCAGTCTCTATGGCAATCAGCCCCAGCATTTT	CASSLYGNQPQHF
.	TRBD2	TRBV9	TRBJ2-3	TGTGCCAGCAGCGTTCTTAGCGGGGCCTCTTCCAATACGCAGTATTTT	CASSVLSGASSNTQYF
.	.	TRBV5-4	TRBJ2-1	TGTGCCAGCAGCTTGCAAGACTACAATGAGCAGTTCTTC	CASSLQDYNEQFF
.	.	TRBV30	TRBJ1-5	TGTGCCTGGAGGAGCTTGGACGGAGTAAATCAGCCCCAGCATTTT	CAWRSLDGVNQPQHF
.	.	TRBV7-9	TRBJ1-2	TGTGCCAGCAGCTTAGTCCCCCCAGGGGACAATGGCTACACCTTC	CASSLVPPGDNGYTF
.	.	TRBV5-6	TRBJ1-6	TGTGCCAGCAGCTTACGTGGTTCACCCCTCCACTTT	CASSLRGSPLHF
.	.	TRBV5-5	TRBJ1-2	TGTGCCAGCAGCTTGGTTACCTCGGACCTTCGGGGTCGCTATGGCTACACCTTC	CASSLVTSDLRGRYGYTF
.	.	TRBV13	TRBJ1-1	TGTGCCAGCAGTCTCATGGCAACTGAAGCTTTCTTT	CASSLMATEAFF
.	.	TRBV3-1/TRBV3-2	TRBJ2-3	TGTGCCAGCAGCCCGTTCCGGGACCATCTCACAGATACGCAGTATTTT	CASSPFRDHLTDTQYF
few	.	TRBV10-3	TRBJ2-3	TGTGCCATCTCGCTAACCTCCAACACAGATACGCAGTATTTT	CAISLTSNTDTQYF
.	.	TRBV11-2	TRBJ2-7	TGTGCCAGCAGCTTAAGAACTCGGGGTGGCTCCTACGAGCAGTACTTC	CASSLRTRGGSYEQYF
.	.	TRBV12-3/TRBV12-4	TRBJ1-2	TGTGCCAGCGGCCTTTCGTCAAATTATGGCTACACCTTC	CASGLSSNYGYTF
.	TRBD1	TRBV4-3	TRBJ2-3	TGCGCCAGCAGCCATTGGATACGTAAAGGGGGCAGAGCAGATACGCAGTATTTT	CASSHWIRKGGRADTQYF
.	.	TRBV19	TRBJ1-2	TGTGCCAGTAGTATATGGGTACATCCCCCGGACGATGGCTACACCTTC	CASSIWVHPPDDGYTF
.	.	TRBV4-1	TRBJ1-2	TGCGCCAGCAGCGTAGGGGTCACTGGTGGCTACACCTTC	CASSVGVTGGYTF
.	.	TRBV6-5	TRBJ1-1	TGTGCCAGCAGTCTAAGACGGTGGGACACTGAAGCTTTCTTT	CASSLRRWDTEAFF
.	.	TRBV30	TRBJ1-1	TGTGCCTGGAGTGTACTTTTGGGGAACACTGAAGCTTTCTTT	CAWSVLLGNTEAFF
.	.	TRBV18	TRBJ2-3	TGTGCCAGCTCACCACCCGTGACAGGAATTAGCACAGATACGCAGTATTTT	CASSPPVTGISTDTQYF
once	.	TRBV7-2	TRBJ1-4	TGTGCCAGCAGTTTTAGTTCCGGGAAAAATGAAAAACTGTTTTTT	CASSFSSGKNEKLFF
.	TRBD2	TRBV9	TRBJ2-3	TGTGCCAGCAGCGTAGGGCTAGCGGGCCGCGAGAATACGCAGTATTTT	CASSVGLAGRENTQYF
.	.	TRBV9	TRBJ2-2	TGTGCCAGCAGCGTCGATACCGGGGAGCTGTTTTTT	CASSVDTGELFF
.	.	TRBV6-5	TRBJ2-1	TGTGCCAGCAGTCGTGAGATGGCAGGGCAGTTCTTC	CASSREMAGQFF
.	.	TRBV7-6	TRBJ1-1	TGTGCCAGCAGCTTACGGGGTAGAGGCACTGAAGCTTTCTTT	CASSLRGRGTEAFF
few	TRBD1	TRBV27	TRBJ2-7	TGTGCCAGCCTAGGTCAGGGGGCGAGGAAGACGTACGAGCAGTACTTC	CASLGQGARKTYEQYF
.	TRBD1	TRBV5-6	TRBJ1-1	TGTGCCAGCAGCTTTGATACAGGGGGGAACACTGAAGCTTTCTTT	CASSFDTGGNTEAFF
.	.	TRBV5-6	TRBJ2-3	TGTGCCAGCAGCTTGAATGGACTTACAAGCACAGATACGCAGTATTTT	CASSLNGLTSTDTQYF
.	.	TRBV5-6	TRBJ2-1	TGTGCCAGCAGCTGGACCCGGGTATTATCCTACAATGAGCAGTTCTTC	CASSWTRVLSYNEQFF
once	.	TRBV7-9	TRBJ2-5	TGTGCCAGCAGCTTACCGGCAGGGGTTCAAGAGACCCAGTACTTC	CASSLPAGVQETQYF
.	.	TRBV4-3	TRBJ2-7	TGCGCCAGCAGCCAAGTCGACAGTCGAACCTACGAGCAGTACTTC	CASSQVDSRTYEQYF
.	.	TRBV29-1	TRBJ1-1	TGCAGCGTTGTGGGGACTTCTACTGAAGCTTTCTTT	CSVVGTSTEAFF
.	TRBD2	TRBV7-6	TRBJ2-3	TGTGCCAGCAGCTTTGGGGCTAGCGGGGGAGCCTCCACAGATACGCAGTATTTT	CASSFGASGGASTDTQYF
once	.	TRBV5-5	TRBJ2-3	TGTGCCAGCAGCTTGCTGCTCACAGATACGCAGTATTTT	CASSLLLTDTQYF
few	TRBD1	TRBV9	TRBJ1-5	TGTGCCAGCAGCCCAGGGACAGATGGTCAGCCCCAGCATTTT	CASSPGTDGQPQHF
.	TRBD1	TRBV7-2	TRBJ1-3	TGTGCCAGCAGCTTAGGGGACAGGGACCACTCTGGAAACACCATATATTTT	CASSLGDRDHSGNTIYF
.	.	TRBV29-1	TRBJ1-1	TGCAGCGTTGAAAGGCCTCACGGGGGAGCGAACACTGAAGCTTTCTTT	CSVERPHGGANTEAFF
.	TRBD1	TRBV5-1	TRBJ1-1	TGCGCCAGCAGCTTGAATTCAGGGGGCGGAACTGAAGCTTTCTTT	CASSLNSGGGTEAFF
.	.	TRBV19	TRBJ1-1	TGTGCCAGTGCCTTCTCTGGGGACACTGAAGCTTTCTTT	CASAFSGDTEAFF
.	TRBD1	TRBV19	TRBJ1-2	TGTGCCAGTAGTACGGACAGGAACAACTATGGCTACACCTTC	CASSTDRNNYGYTF
.	.	TRBV4-2	TRBJ2-7	TGTGCCAGCAGCCAAGAGGGTAGTCTACGATGGCAGTACTTC	CASSQEGSLRWQYF
.	.	TRBV9	TRBJ2-5	TGTGCCAGCAGCGTAGAGATAGGGAACCAAGAGACCCAGTACTTC	CASSVEIGNQETQYF
.	.	TRBV4-1	TRBJ2-1	TGCGCCAGCAGCCAAGGCAATGAGCAGTTCTTC	CASSQGNEQFF
.	TRBD2	TRBV7-2	TRBJ2-3	TGTGCCAGCAGACACTCGGGGGGGCGTACAGATACGCAGTATTTT	CASRHSGGRTDTQYF
.	.	TRBV18	TRBJ1-6	TGTGCCAGCTCACCAGAGGATAATCTGGTGCGACCCCTCCACTTT	CASSPEDNLVRPLHF
.	.	TRBV27	TRBJ2-2	TGTGCCAGCAGTCTCGGGGCCGGGCGGGAGCTGTTTTTT	CASSLGAGRELFF
.	.	TRBV10-2	TRBJ2-7	TGCGCCAGCAGGACCTACCACGAGCAGTACTTC	CASRTYHEQYF
.	.	TRBV27	TRBJ2-3	TGTGCCAGCAGGCGAGACTACAGTAGCACAGATACGCAGTATTTT	CASRRDYSSTDTQYF